Listed below are T cell receptor beta chains from one sample, sequenced in a study of T cells in Graves' hyperthyroidism and ophthalmopathy. Using its own MiXCR run on the multiplex PCR reads, TCRdb lists one record per CDR3 protein. The sample includes 480,000 or so distinct CDR3 sequences, about an eighth of them seen just once. Sequenced input: blood. The receptors were gathered from a young woman with Graves' hyperthyroidism. Both conserved end residues are part of each CDR3. The order of the fields is J gene, V gene, clone size, D gene, CDR3 protein, CDR3 DNA. A D gene is named only where the DNA matches it firmly. Size is omitted from some rows. Given values are once, few, many or a class for expanded clones.

TRBJ1-2 | TRBV12-3/TRBV12-4 | - | - | CASSSTNNYGYTF | TGTGCCAGCAGTTCGACAAACAACTATGGCTACACCTTC
TRBJ2-3 | TRBV15 | - | - | CATAAGRPSTDTQYF | TGTGCCACCGCGGCTGGTCGGCCTAGCACAGATACGCAGTATTTT
TRBJ2-5 | TRBV13 | few | TRBD1 | CASSHGQGKTQYF | TGTGCCAGCAGCCACGGACAGGGAAAGACCCAGTACTTC
TRBJ2-7 | TRBV29-1 | - | - | CSVEAGAYEQYF | TGCAGCGTTGAAGCGGGGGCCTACGAGCAGTACTTC
TRBJ2-5 | TRBV12-3/TRBV12-4 | many | - | CASSLYGRETQYF | TGTGCCAGCAGTTTATACGGTAGAGAGACCCAGTACTTC
TRBJ1-1 | TRBV6-1 | many | - | CASSEWAGAMNTEAFF | TGTGCCAGCAGTGAATGGGCAGGTGCCATGAACACTGAAGCTTTCTTT
TRBJ2-7 | TRBV5-1 | - | TRBD1 | CASSLGTGETYEQYF | TGCGCCAGCAGCTTGGGGACAGGGGAGACCTACGAGCAGTACTTC
TRBJ1-2 | TRBV5-1 | few | - | CASSLKEGQANYGYTF | TGCGCCAGCAGCTTGAAAGAGGGTCAAGCTAACTATGGCTACACCTTC
TRBJ2-5 | TRBV29-1 | many | - | CSGGGLRGETQYF | TGCAGCGGGGGTGGGCTGCGCGGGGAGACCCAGTACTTC
TRBJ2-1 | TRBV2 | many | TRBD2 | CASSEDSSGSPYNEQFF | TGTGCCAGCAGTGAAGACTCTAGCGGGAGTCCCTACAATGAGCAGTTCTTC
TRBJ1-1 | TRBV7-6 | many | - | CASSLTTGSAAEAFF | TGTGCCAGCAGCCTAACCACAGGGAGCGCGGCTGAAGCTTTCTTT
TRBJ2-1 | TRBV20-1 | few | TRBD2 | CSAAFGLAAYNEQFF | TGCAGTGCTGCATTCGGACTAGCGGCCTACAATGAGCAGTTCTTC
TRBJ2-3 | TRBV19 | few | - | CASSMTRADTQYF | TGTGCCAGTAGTATGACCAGGGCAGATACGCAGTATTTT
TRBJ2-1 | TRBV2 | many | - | CASSEVFLSYNEQFF | TGTGCCAGCAGTGAGGTGTTCCTCTCCTACAATGAGCAGTTCTTC
TRBJ2-3 | TRBV4-2 | many | - | CASSQEWTDTQYF | TGTGCCAGCAGCCAAGAATGGACAGATACGCAGTATTTT
TRBJ2-1 | TRBV6-1 | few | TRBD2 | CASSSNYPGLAAISSYNEQFF | TGTGCCAGCAGTTCCAACTACCCGGGACTAGCGGCTATAAGCTCCTACAATGAGCAGTTCTTC
TRBJ1-2 | TRBV3-1 | many | TRBD1 | CASSPGQGIGGYTF | TGTGCCAGCAGCCCCGGACAGGGGATAGGAGGCTACACCTTC
TRBJ2-5 | TRBV19 | many | - | CASSADFLVQETQYF | TGTGCCAGTAGTGCGGACTTCCTAGTCCAAGAGACCCAGTACTTC
TRBJ1-5 | TRBV30 | few | - | CAWSAGSSNQPQHF | TGTGCCTGGAGTGCGGGGAGTAGCAATCAGCCCCAGCATTTT
TRBJ2-7 | TRBV20-1 | - | - | CSAYRDPSGFEQYF | TGCAGTGCTTATCGGGACCCATCCGGCTTCGAGCAGTACTTC
TRBJ2-7 | TRBV3-1 | - | TRBD2 | CASSRVRGTSGRSYEQYF | TGTGCCAGCAGCCGAGTTCGCGGGACTAGCGGGAGATCTTACGAGCAGTACTTC
TRBJ2-1 | TRBV24-1 | few | TRBD1 | CATSGTGRSYNEQFF | TGTGCCACCAGTGGGACAGGGAGGTCCTACAATGAGCAGTTCTTC
TRBJ2-3 | TRBV20-1 | once | TRBD2 | CSAREGRRASGSLQYF | TGCAGTGCTAGAGAGGGCCGGAGGGCTAGCGGGAGTTTGCAGTATTTT
TRBJ1-4 | TRBV20-1 | many | - | CSARAGTAATNEKLFF | TGCAGTGCTAGAGCAGGGACCGCGGCAACTAATGAAAAACTGTTTTTT
TRBJ2-5 | TRBV24-1 | many | - | CATSDFVGGTRETQYF | TGTGCCACCAGTGATTTCGTAGGGGGTACGAGAGAGACCCAGTACTTC
TRBJ1-1 | TRBV14 | many | - | CASSQEFGQMSTEAFF | TGTGCCAGCAGCCAAGAATTTGGACAGATGTCCACTGAAGCTTTCTTT
TRBJ2-7 | TRBV11-3 | many | - | CASSLDKMGYQYEQYF | TGTGCCAGCAGCTTAGATAAAATGGGCTATCAGTACGAGCAGTACTTC
TRBJ1-1 | TRBV11-3 | - | - | CASSLVPELNTEAFF | TGTGCCAGCAGCTTAGTCCCCGAGCTGAACACTGAAGCTTTCTTT
TRBJ1-2 | TRBV20-1 | few | TRBD1 | CSAILIGRGQNGYTF | TGCAGTGCCATCCTTATAGGCAGGGGGCAAAATGGCTACACCTTC
TRBJ1-1 | TRBV2 | many | TRBD1 | CASLREVGTGEAFF | TGTGCCAGCCTTCGTGAGGTGGGGACAGGGGAAGCTTTCTTT
TRBJ2-3 | TRBV5-1 | - | TRBD2 | CASSLELAGMTDTQYF | TGCGCCAGCAGCTTGGAACTAGCGGGTATGACAGATACGCAGTATTTT
TRBJ2-3 | TRBV28 | many | TRBD2 | CASSWGGSQDTQYF | TGTGCCAGCAGTTGGGGGGGTAGTCAAGATACGCAGTATTTT
TRBJ2-4 | TRBV2 | - | - | CASSEGHQDTKNIQYF | TGTGCCAGCAGTGAGGGGCACCAGGACACCAAAAACATTCAGTACTTC
TRBJ2-5 | TRBV20-1 | many | - | CSVTLGGPQETQYF | TGCAGTGTTACCCTCGGAGGGCCCCAAGAGACCCAGTACTTC
TRBJ2-1 | TRBV2 | few | TRBD2 | CASSEDPLAGAYNEQFF | TGTGCCAGCAGTGAAGATCCCCTAGCGGGAGCTTACAATGAGCAGTTCTTC
TRBJ2-5 | TRBV11-2 | few | - | CASSLEGVQETQYF | TGTGCCAGCAGCTTAGAAGGGGTCCAAGAGACCCAGTACTTC
TRBJ2-1 | TRBV27 | - | TRBD2 | CASSRPPGTAGTSDNEQFF | TGTGCCAGCAGTCGACCCCCCGGGACTGCCGGGACTAGCGACAATGAGCAGTTCTTC
TRBJ2-2 | TRBV12-3/TRBV12-4 | many | TRBD2 | CASSPRLAGKGTGELFF | TGTGCCAGCAGTCCGAGACTAGCGGGAAAGGGGACCGGGGAGCTGTTTTTT
TRBJ2-5 | TRBV5-1 | many | TRBD2 | CASSFGLRAPGLQETQYF | TGCGCCAGCAGCTTTGGACTTCGTGCCCCGGGACTACAAGAGACCCAGTACTTC
TRBJ2-7 | TRBV20-1 | - | TRBD2 | CSARGFSGRSSYEQYF | TGCAGTGCTAGAGGTTTTAGCGGGAGGTCCTCCTACGAGCAGTACTTC
TRBJ2-3 | TRBV6-6 | many | - | CASSYVGEGTDTQYF | TGTGCCAGCAGTTACGTCGGGGAAGGCACAGATACGCAGTATTTT
TRBJ1-4 | TRBV19 | many | - | CASSTRLGEDNEKLFF | TGTGCCAGTAGTACCCGCTTGGGAGAAGATAATGAAAAACTGTTTTTT
TRBJ2-2 | TRBV11-3 | many | TRBD2 | CASSLSGRAHGELFF | TGTGCCAGCAGCTTGAGCGGGAGGGCCCACGGGGAGCTGTTTTTT
TRBJ2-7 | TRBV20-1 | many | TRBD2 | CSARDGLAGAYEQYF | TGCAGTGCTAGAGATGGGCTAGCGGGAGCCTACGAGCAGTACTTC
TRBJ1-3 | TRBV15 | - | - | CATSRGGTSRNTIYF | TGTGCCACCAGCAGAGGAGGCACGTCTAGAAACACCATATATTTT
TRBJ2-3 | TRBV12-5 | many | TRBD2 | CASVGGGGPRTDTQYF | TGTGCTAGTGTTGGGGGGGGAGGGCCACGCACAGATACGCAGTATTTT
TRBJ1-5 | TRBV20-1 | - | - | CSASLDWDQPQHF | TGCAGTGCTAGTTTGGATTGGGACCAGCCCCAGCATTTT
TRBJ2-1 | TRBV5-1 | many | TRBD2 | CASSRTPRSLGGRNYNEQFF | TGCGCCAGCAGCAGAACCCCCAGATCTCTGGGCGGGAGAAACTACAATGAGCAGTTCTTC